A selection of T cell receptor beta chains follows, all from one sample in a study of blood T cells in healthy people across ages. TCRdb analysed the 5' RACE reads with MiXCR anew, one entry per CDR3 protein. Of hundreds of thousands of distinct CDR3 sequences in the sample, about three fifths were seen once. Sequenced input: blood. The receptors derive from a man under 40 in good health. The CDR3 runs from the conserved cysteine through the conserved F or W. Each record gives: clone size, J gene, D gene, V gene, CDR3 DNA, CDR3 protein. A D gene is named only where the DNA matches it firmly. Clone size is given for some rows only: seen once, a few or many times, or a class if the clone is expanded.

>NA|TRBJ1-6|TRBD1|TRBV4-2
TGTGCCAGCAGCCACGGGACAGGGGAGGGCAATTCACCCCCCCACTTT
CASSHGTGEGNSPPHF
>few|TRBJ1-5|NA|TRBV5-1
TGCGCCAGCAGGCAAGGGGGACTGAATCAGCCCCAGCATTTT
CASRQGGLNQPQHF
>NA|TRBJ2-3|TRBD2|TRBV10-2
TGCGCCAGCAGTGAGCCACCTTTCGCGGGGGGGCCAAGTACGCAGTATTTT
CASSEPPFAGGPSTQYF
>NA|TRBJ1-1|NA|TRBV4-1
TGCGCCAGCAGCCACGTAACTACAGGAGACGCTGAAGCTTTCTTT
CASSHVTTGDAEAFF
>NA|TRBJ2-7|TRBD2|TRBV20-1
TGCAGTGCTGTTCGTCGAGTAGCGGGAGGGCCCTCGGCCGAGCAGTACTTC
CSAVRRVAGGPSAEQYF
>few|TRBJ1-4|NA|TRBV25-1
TGTGCCAGCAGTGAAGGAAAGTGGGTAAGGGGCCGGGAAAAACTGTTTTTT
CASSEGKWVRGREKLFF
>NA|TRBJ2-5|TRBD1|TRBV25-1
TGTGCCAGCAGCCAGACCCGGGACAGGTTAAAAGAGACCCAGTACTTC
CASSQTRDRLKETQYF
>NA|TRBJ2-7|TRBD1|TRBV27
TGTGCCAGCAGTTCATATACCGGGACAGGATCCTACGAGCAGTACTTC
CASSSYTGTGSYEQYF
>NA|TRBJ2-5|NA|TRBV6-1
TGTGCCAGCAGTGAAGGCTGGGGGGCGCGGGAGACCCAGTACTTC
CASSEGWGARETQYF
>NA|TRBJ2-5|NA|TRBV7-2
TGTGCCAGCAGCTTGCAGACGGGCAGAGCCCAAGAGACCCAGTACTTC
CASSLQTGRAQETQYF
>few|TRBJ2-5|NA|TRBV20-1
TGCAGTGCTAGAGATCGGCGGCTAGCACAAGAGACCCAGTACTTC
CSARDRRLAQETQYF
>few|TRBJ2-7|TRBD2|TRBV12-3/TRBV12-4
TGTGCCAGCAGTTTATTCCGTCTAGCGGTAAGCTCCTACGAGCAGTACTTC
CASSLFRLAVSSYEQYF
>NA|TRBJ2-1|TRBD2|TRBV24-1
TGTGCCACCAGTGATTTTTTTGGACTAGGCCACAATGAGCAGTTCTTT
CATSDFFGLGHNEQFF
>NA|TRBJ2-3|NA|TRBV2
TGTGCCAGTTCTTCTATGGTCTCAGATACGCAGTATTTT
CASSSMVSDTQYF
>NA|TRBJ2-3|NA|TRBV24-1
TGTGCCGCGTCAGGCAACACAGATACGCAGTATTTT
CAASGNTDTQYF
>NA|TRBJ1-4|NA|TRBV20-1
TGCAGTGCTGGCCACAGTCTTATGGGGCTGTTTTTT
CSAGHSLMGLFF
>NA|TRBJ2-1|TRBD2|TRBV9
TGTGCCAGCAGCGTAGACGCGGGGGGGCTCCACAATGAGCAGTTCTTC
CASSVDAGGLHNEQFF
>NA|TRBJ1-3|NA|TRBV6-5
TGTGCCAGCAGTTACTCAGGGCGCTCTGGAAACACCATATATTTT
CASSYSGRSGNTIYF
>few|TRBJ2-5|NA|TRBV4-2
TGTGCCAGCAGCCTCAGCGACGGGGCTACCGTACAAGAGACCCAGTACTTC
CASSLSDGATVQETQYF
>few|TRBJ2-1|TRBD2|TRBV20-1
TGCAGTGCGGGGGGGGATAATGAGCAGTTCTTC
CSAGGDNEQFF
>NA|TRBJ1-2|NA|TRBV29-1
TGCAGCGTTGAAGATCGGCTGGGCTATGGCTACACCTTC
CSVEDRLGYGYTF
>NA|TRBJ1-1|NA|TRBV6-1
TGTGCCAGCAGCCAGCAGTTAGGACTACCCTTAGCGGGCACTGAAGCTTTCTTT
CASSQQLGLPLAGTEAFF
>NA|TRBJ1-6|NA|TRBV10-3
TGTGCCATCAGTGAGTTGCTGACTGGGACTATGGGGTCACCCCTCCACTTT
CAISELLTGTMGSPLHF
>once|TRBJ2-7|NA|TRBV20-1
TGCAGTGCTATACGGGACTTCGACGAGCAGTACTTC
CSAIRDFDEQYF
>NA|TRBJ2-5|NA|TRBV29-1
TGCAGCGTTGATTTGGGTGGGGGGGAACAGGGGACCCAGTACTTC
CSVDLGGGEQGTQYF
>NA|TRBJ2-7|TRBD1|TRBV15
TGTGCCACCAGCGAACGGGACAGCTCCTACGAGCAGTACTTC
CATSERDSSYEQYF
>once|TRBJ2-7|TRBD1|TRBV7-2
TGTGCCAGCAGCCCAACGACAGGGGTCGAGCAGTACTTC
CASSPTTGVEQYF